The subject of this entry is one T cell receptor beta chain. Its target is not known. Germline values: CDR1 SGHTA, CDR2 FQGTGA. The CDR3 is made up of 16 amino acids. V was pared by 5 bases and J by 0 bases, with 5 bases of the junction left unmatched. This sample stems from a study of cytomegalovirus exposure and HLA in healthy donors. Study-wide findings and caveats: The classifier reportedly diagnosed cytomegalovirus status with high sensitivity and specificity. An ancestry cluster, one associated with Asian ancestry, reportedly showed fewer N-insertions than the approximately 650-donor mean in a later analysis. TCR beta V segments were, for the most part, productive about 87% or about 30% of the time in an earlier analysis. TCR beta chains numbering under 200 were designated cytomegalovirus-associated.

PCR employed 60 Vbeta and 13 Jbeta primers. Generated by immunoSEQ multiplex PCR, the TCRdb table keeps only in-frame clones and is missing some. The sample lists 200,000 to 250,000 clones; roughly 80% were seen once. The sequenced material came from PBMCs. The sequence came from a woman aged 40 to 50 in good health and CMV-seronegative. This chain connects TRBV7-3 to TRBJ2-1, with 9 bases that match TRBD2. Here the CDR3 reads CASSRFSGSSYNEQFF. As DNA, the CDR3 is TGTGCCAGCAGCCGTTTTAGCGGGAGCTCCTACAATGAGCAGTTCTTC. The full variable domain, rest sourced from reference TRBV7-3 and TRBJ2-1, is GAGVSQTPSNKVTEKGKYVELRCDPISGHTALYWYRQSLGQGPEFLIYFQGTGAADDSGLPNDRFFAVRPEGSVSTLKIQRTERGDSAVYLCASSRFSGSSYNEQFFGPGTRLTVL.